The source of this T cell receptor (beta chain) is a study of blood T cell repertoires in COVID-19. This clone came up once. Participants were aged about 18 to 100 years from approximately 23 US areas. The assay was immunoSEQ multiplex PCR, and TCRdb's table has in-frame clones only and misses some. The sample consists of 140,000 or so clones, about four fifths of them appearing once. V was cut by 6 bases and J by 2 bases, with 10 bases left in between. This CDR3 contains 13 residues. The source material was PBMCs or T cells enriched from blood (not recorded which). The V gene is TRBV12-3 or TRBV12-4, the J gene TRBJ1-1; a weak D match, TRBD1 (5 bases). The receptor's source is a woman under 30 who had been exposed to COVID-19. CDR3 sequence reads: CASRPGANTEAFF. The CDR3 DNA sequence: TGTGCCAGCAGACCTGGGGCCAACACTGAAGCTTTCTTT.